This section outlines one TCR beta chain sequence together with its context. Its antigen remains unidentified. In the authors' workflow: Out-of-frame sequences were removed, leaving about 2,300,000 distinct TCRbeta sequences. This table comes from immunoSEQ multiplex PCR, and its TCRdb copy is limited to in-frame clones, with some not included. That table gives V, J and clone size, and the DNA gave D and trimming. The sample shows approximately 40,000 clones, more than 65% of them seen only once. The data originate from a study of memory CD4+ T cells and cytomegalovirus serostatus. Study observations and caveats: CMV serostatus prediction reached median AUC roughly 0.95, or 0.91 with US-trained model.

The sort gate was single viable CD3+CD4+CD8-CD45RO+ cells for memory CD4+ T cells. The germline CDR1 and CDR2 sequences are KGHSH and LQKENI. V shed 1 base and J shed 3 bases, with 7 bases lying between them. The CDR3 spans 14 residues. J is TRBJ2-1 and V is TRBV18; D remains unclear. Material for sequencing was memory CD4+ T cells from blood. The clonotype comes from an adult in good health and CMV-seronegative. The CDR3: CASSPQGNYNEQFF. The DNA for the CDR3 is TGTGCCAGCTCACCACAAGGGAACTACAATGAGCAGTTCTTC.